What follows are 22 T cell receptor beta chains derived from one specimen sequenced in a study of blood T cell repertoires in COVID-19. TCRdb keeps only in-frame clones here, not all; method: immunoSEQ multiplex PCR. The profile shows some 130,000 clones, around 82% of them singletons. The sample was peripheral blood. The receptors stem from a woman in her 30s who had recovered from COVID-19.

CDR3 DNA: TGTGCCAGCTCACCGGGGCAGGCAACCTACGAGCAGTACTTC. Its translation: CASSPGQATYEQYF. This rearrangement joins TRBV18 to TRBJ2-7; tentatively, D is TRBD1 (5 bases). The germline V and J ends were trimmed by 3 bases and 2 bases, with 11 bases remaining between them. This CDR3 spans 14 amino acids. Germline V CDR1 and CDR2: KGHSH, LQKENI.

The chain combines TRBV6-2 or TRBV6-3 with TRBJ1-3, with D unclear. The CDR3 has 14 residues. V dropped 2 bases and J dropped 2 bases, with 7 bases sitting between them. Germline CDR1 MNHEY, CDR2 SVGEGT. The CDR3 DNA reads as TGTGCCAGCAGTTACGGGGAGACTGGAAACACCATATATTTT. It specifies CASSYGETGNTIYF.

This chain connects TRBV5-4 to TRBJ2-1, with a weak D call TRBD2 (5 bases). Trimming removed 4 bases from V and 4 bases from J, with 18 bases in between. Germline lookup yields CDR1 SGHNT and CDR2 YYREEE (reference sequence). This CDR3 has 16 residues. The chain's CDR3 is CASSPGSNIGYNEQFF. CDR3 nucleotides: TGTGCCAGCAGCCCGGGAAGTAATATAGGGTACAATGAGCAGTTCTTC. The full variable domain, with the rest looked up from reference TRBV5-4 and TRBJ2-1, is ETGVTQSPTHLIKTRGQQVTLRCSSQSGHNTVSWYQQALGQGPQFIFQYYREEENGRGNFPPRFSGLQFPNYSSELNVNALELDDSALYLCASSPGSNIGYNEQFFGPGTRLTVL.

In its sample, this clone was seen once. The V gene is TRBV6-5, the J gene TRBJ1-2; D not resolved. This CDR3 is built from 13 residues. CDR1 is MNHEY and CDR2 is SVGAGI in the germline V gene. The V gene lost 5 bases and the J gene lost 5 bases, with 12 bases spanning the gap. CDR3 in amino acids: CASSPGGGYGYTF. CDR3 coding DNA: TGTGCCAGCAGTCCGGGAGGAGGGTATGGCTACACCTTC.

The chain links TRBV3-1 (or the pseudogene TRBV3-2) to TRBJ2-3; D perhaps matches TRBD2 (6 bases). Germline CDR1 LGHDT, CDR2 YNNKEL (reference sequence). V was clipped by 1 base and J by 5 bases, with 19 bases between them. The CDR3 consists of 17 residues. The CDR3 DNA reads TGTGCCAGCAGCCAAGCAGTTCGGAGGGGCCGAGGAGATACGCAGTATTTT. Residues: CASSQAVRRGRGDTQYF.

The chain joins TRBV19 to TRBJ2-5, with a tentative D call TRBD2 (6 bases). Trimming cost V 4 bases and J 2 bases, with 8 bases left between them. The CDR3 has 13 residues. Per germline, CDR1 LNHDA and CDR2 SQIVND (reference sequence). CDR3 bases: TGTGCCAGTAGTACGGGGGTTCAAGAGACCCAGTACTTC. Encoded protein: CASSTGVQETQYF.

The chain links TRBV12-3 or TRBV12-4 to TRBJ2-1; possibly TRBD2 for D (6 bases). This CDR3 spans 13 amino acids. V gave up 8 bases and J gave up 7 bases, with 15 bases separating them. DNA for the CDR3: TGTGCCAGCTGGCGGGAAGGAGTGAATGAGCAGTTCTTC. Translating it yields CASWREGVNEQFF.

This chain joins TRBV11-2 and TRBJ1-1, with D uncertain. The CDR3 loop spans 13 amino acids. Trimming cost V 5 bases and J 0 bases, with 7 bases left between them. Germline CDR1 is SGHAT and CDR2 is FQNNGV. CDR3 DNA sequence: TGTGCCAGCAGCCCCCACATGAACACTGAAGCTTTCTTT. It codes for CASSPHMNTEAFF.

In this sample, this clone turned up once. The J gene is TRBJ2-2, the V gene TRBV5-4; D is undetermined. Germline V gene sequence: CDR1 SGHNT, CDR2 YYREEE (reference sequence). This CDR3 region has 14 residues. The V and J ends lost 4 bases and 4 bases respectively, with 11 bases between them. The CDR3 DNA sequence: TGTGCCAGCAGCAGGCAGACTGGCACCGGGGAGCTGTTTTTT. The encoded protein is CASSRQTGTGELFF. Together with reference TRBV5-4 and TRBJ2-2, the CDR3 gives the full variable domain: ETGVTQSPTHLIKTRGQQVTLRCSSQSGHNTVSWYQQALGQGPQFIFQYYREEENGRGNFPPRFSGLQFPNYSSELNVNALELDDSALYLCASSRQTGTGELFFGEGSRLTVL.

This clone occurred once. The chain links TRBV7-2 to TRBJ2-7, with 9 bases matching TRBD1. The junction had 4 bases not matched to a gene; V was cut back by 3 bases and J by 4 bases. The germline V gene has CDR1 SGHTA and CDR2 FQGNSA. There are 14 residues in the CDR3. The DNA of the CDR3 is TGTGCCAGCAGCTTCGGACAGGGGCCATACGAGCAGTACTTC. Translation gives CASSFGQGPYEQYF.

CDR3 residues: CASSLGRAFSTSRDEQFF. As DNA, the CDR3 is TGTGCCAGTAGTCTCGGGAGGGCCTTTTCCACGTCTAGGGATGAGCAGTTCTTC. The chain is built from TRBV19 and TRBJ2-1; TRBD2 matches at 8 bases. Germline values: CDR1 LNHDA, CDR2 SQIVND (reference sequence). V was pared by 5 bases and J by 8 bases, with 20 bases of the junction left unmatched. This CDR3 region has 18 residues.

V usage is TRBV6-9 and J usage is TRBJ1-1, with 7 bases that match TRBD1. CDR1 is MNHGY and CDR2 is SVAAGI in the germline V gene. This CDR3 contains 14 residues. V was pared by 2 bases and J by 3 bases, with 3 bases of the junction left unmatched. In DNA, the CDR3 is TGTGCCAGCAGTTATGGAAGGGGGCACACTGAAGCTTTCTTT. This gives the protein CASSYGRGHTEAFF.

The chain employs TRBV5-1 and TRBJ1-2, with 8 bases matching TRBD1. CDR3 size: 15 residues. J was trimmed by 2 bases and V by 4 bases; bases with no gene match: 7. Germline-derived CDR1 and CDR2 are SGHRS and YFSETQ. CDR3 sequence: CASSEGQATNYGYTF. CDR3 bases: TGCGCCAGCAGCGAGGGACAGGCCACCAACTATGGCTACACCTTC. The full variable domain, completed using reference TRBV5-1 and TRBJ1-2, is KAGVTQTPRYLIKTRGQQVTLSCSPISGHRSVSWYQQTPGQGLQFLFEYFSETQRNKGNFPGRFSGRQFSNSRSEMNVSTLELGDSALYLCASSEGQATNYGYTFGSGTRLTVV.

The genes are TRBV10-3 and TRBJ2-7; 10 nucleotides line up with TRBD2. This CDR3 comprises 14 residues. J lost 3 bases, V lost 4 bases, and 3 bases had no gene match. The germline gives CDR1 ENHRY, CDR2 SYGVKD. The CDR3 coding sequence is TGTGCCATCAGTGGGACTAGCGGAGTCTACGAGCAGTACTTC. This translates into CAISGTSGVYEQYF.

The V gene is TRBV24-1, the J gene TRBJ2-5, with D possibly matching TRBD1 (6 bases). CDR1 and CDR2 (germline): KGHDR, SFDVKD. This CDR3 comprises 13 residues. Trimming shortened V by 6 bases and J by 4 bases, and 11 bases separated the two germline ends. The CDR3 loop is CATSRGRGETQYF. The CDR3 coding sequence is TGTGCCACCAGTCGGGGCAGGGGAGAGACCCAGTACTTC.

V and J are TRBV5-1 and TRBJ2-7; D possibly corresponds to TRBD2 (6 bases). Trimming stripped 4 bases from V and 1 base from J, with 15 bases between. The CDR3 is 15 amino acids. Germline V lookup: CDR1 SGHRS, CDR2 YFSETQ. CDR3 in DNA: TGCGCCAGCAGCCCGAGAACTAGCTCGTCCTACGAGCAGTACTTC. This codes for CASSPRTSSSYEQYF.

V is TRBV14 and J is TRBJ1-1, with D uncertain. The germline V and J ends were trimmed by 6 bases and 4 bases, with 9 bases remaining between them. The CDR3 totals 12 residues. The V gene's germline CDR1 is SGHDN and CDR2 FVKESK. CDR3 DNA sequence: TGTGCCAGCAGTCGGGGTTTCACTGAAGCTTTCTTT. As protein: CASSRGFTEAFF.

This sequence joins TRBV7-6 and TRBJ1-1; D remains unclear. The CDR3 covers 15 residues. Germline assignment: CDR1 SGHVS and CDR2 FNYEAQ. The V end lost 5 bases, the J end lost 3 bases, and 16 bases lay between the germline ends. The CDR3 reads CASSLRAAIDTEAFF. CDR3 DNA sequence: TGTGCCAGCAGCCTCCGAGCAGCGATAGACACTGAAGCTTTCTTT.

The genes are TRBV5-1 and TRBJ1-1, with TRBD1 as a possible D gene (5 bases). Trimming shortened V by 4 bases and J by 4 bases, and 17 bases separated the two germline ends. Germline CDR1 is SGHRS and CDR2 is YFSETQ. The CDR3 is 15 amino acids. In DNA form, the CDR3 reads TGCGCCAGCAGCCCCGTGGTGGGGCTTAGCACTGAAGCTTTCTTT. It is translated as CASSPVVGLSTEAFF. Full variable domain (remainder filled in from reference TRBV5-1 and TRBJ1-1): KAGVTQTPRYLIKTRGQQVTLSCSPISGHRSVSWYQQTPGQGLQFLFEYFSETQRNKGNFPGRFSGRQFSNSRSEMNVSTLELGDSALYLCASSPVVGLSTEAFFGQGTRLTVV.

This clone was detected only a few times. Within the sample, other DNA sequences also encode this same CDR3. The chain joins TRBV7-8 to TRBJ1-5; 8 bases match TRBD1. Germline V CDR1 and CDR2: SGHVS, FQNEAQ. CDR3 length equals 14 residues. With 6 bases clipped from V and 2 bases from J, the junction kept 3 bases outside the gene matches. Written as DNA, the CDR3 is TGTGCCAGCAGGTCGGACAGGGGCAATCAGCCCCAGCATTTT. This gives the protein CASRSDRGNQPQHF.

CDR3 amino acids: CASSTRTSGSDTQYF. Here the CDR3 DNA reads TGTGCCAGCAGCACCCGGACTAGCGGGAGTGATACGCAGTATTTT. The gene calls are TRBV9 and TRBJ2-3; 13 nucleotides match TRBD2. Germline CDR1 SGDLS, CDR2 YYNGEE. Trimming at V came to 4 bases and at J to 6 bases, leaving 5 bases not matched to a gene. The CDR3 covers 15 residues. The variable domain in full, with the rest retrieved from reference TRBV9 and TRBJ2-3, is DSGVTQTPKHLITATGQRVTLRCSPRSGDLSVYWYQQSLDQGLQFLIQYYNGEERAKGNILERFSAQQFPDLHSELNLSSLELGDSALYFCASSTRTSGSDTQYFGPGTRLTVL.

The chain is built from TRBV11-3 and TRBJ1-1; TRBD1 matches 8 bases. CDR1 is SGHNT, CDR2 YENEEA, per germline. The CDR3 length is 15 residues. Germline trimming cut 1 base from V and 1 base from J; bases unmatched to any gene: 2. CDR3 sequence: CASSLGTGRNTEAFF. CDR3 bases: TGTGCCAGCAGCTTAGGGACAGGGCGGAACACTGAAGCTTTCTTT.